This passage covers 25 T cell receptor beta chains from one sample sequenced in a study of blood T cell repertoires in COVID-19. Sequencing used immunoSEQ multiplex PCR; TCRdb keeps in-frame clones, though not all of them. Altogether some 180,000 clones are present, roughly 88% being singletons, with the ten largest covering 13%. Sequencing used peripheral blood. Receptors were obtained from a human donor in a cohort sampled during active COVID-19.

The rearrangement links TRBV6-5 to TRBJ2-2, with TRBD2 identical over 10 bases. CDR3 size: 15 residues. CDR1 is MNHEY, CDR2 SVGAGI, per germline. V lost 2 bases to trimming and J lost 6 bases; unmatched junction nucleotides: 3. CDR3 residues: CASSYTSGIAGELFF. The CDR3 region has the DNA TGTGCCAGCAGTTACACTAGCGGGATCGCCGGGGAGCTGTTTTTT.

This clone came up once. This rearrangement joins TRBV21-1 to TRBJ2-7; the table's D call of TRBD2 was not tested on the DNA. TRBV21-1 corresponds to a pseudogene. CDR3 length: 15 residues. CDR3 in amino acids: CASRSLLAGTGEQYF. The DNA of the CDR3 is TGTGCCAGCAGGTCGTTACTAGCGGGAACCGGGGAGCAGTACTTC.

This chain connects TRBV6-2 or TRBV6-3 to TRBJ2-2; 12 positions match TRBD2. This CDR3 comprises 15 residues. J gave up 5 bases and V 4 bases, and 2 bases lay outside the gene matches. Germline V gene sequence: CDR1 MNHEY, CDR2 SVGEGT. Written as DNA, the CDR3 is TGTGCCAGCAGTTGGGGACTAGCGGGTACCGGGGAGCTGTTTTTT. Translation gives CASSWGLAGTGELFF.

The chain recombines TRBV3-1 (or the pseudogene TRBV3-2) with TRBJ2-3, with 8 bases lining up with TRBD1. Germline trimming cut 0 bases from V and 0 bases from J; bases unmatched to any gene: 17. This CDR3 has 21 amino acids. Germline CDR1 reads LGHDT; CDR2 reads YNNKEL (reference sequence). The CDR3 sequence: CASSQELMTGTGQKSTDTQYF. The DNA of the CDR3 is TGTGCCAGCAGCCAAGAACTGATGACCGGGACAGGACAGAAAAGCACAGATACGCAGTATTTT.

The rearrangement links TRBV4-1 to TRBJ2-1; 8 bases are shared with TRBD2. Trimming at V came to 2 bases and at J to 8 bases, leaving 20 bases not matched to a gene. Germline lookup yields CDR1 MGHRA and CDR2 YSYEKL. The CDR3 loop spans 19 amino acids. CDR3 sequence (DNA): TGCGCCAGCAGCCAAAGCCGGAGAGGACTAGCCCCTAGATGGGATGAGCAGTTCTTC. As protein: CASSQSRRGLAPRWDEQFF.

This chain links TRBV28 with TRBJ1-1, with 7 bases lining up with TRBD1. Germline CDR1 and CDR2: MDHEN and SYDVKM. CDR3 size: 13 residues. V shed 6 bases and J 6 bases; nucleotides not matched to a gene: 7. The CDR3 DNA sequence: TGTGCCAGCAGGCCGACAGGGTCCGCTGAAGCTTTCTTT. Amino acids: CASRPTGSAEAFF. The full variable domain, its missing parts supplied by reference TRBV28 and TRBJ1-1, is DVKVTQSSRYLVKRTGEKVFLECVQDMDHENMFWYRQDPGLGLRLIYFSYDVKMKEKGDIPEGYSVSREKKERFSLILESASTNQTSMYLCASRPTGSAEAFFGQGTRLTVV.

The chain recombines TRBV5-4 with TRBJ2-2, with 9 bases matching TRBD1. V was pared by 0 bases and J by 4 bases, with 4 bases of the junction left unmatched. The CDR3 is 16 residues long. CDR1 SGHNT and CDR2 YYREEE come from the germline V gene (reference sequence). CDR3 in DNA: TGTGCCAGCAGCTTGGGGACAGGGGTTTCCACCGGGGAGCTGTTTTTT. This gives the protein CASSLGTGVSTGELFF. Looking up the rest from reference TRBV5-4 and TRBJ2-2 gives the full variable domain: ETGVTQSPTHLIKTRGQQVTLRCSSQSGHNTVSWYQQALGQGPQFIFQYYREEENGRGNFPPRFSGLQFPNYSSELNVNALELDDSALYLCASSLGTGVSTGELFFGEGSRLTVL.

CDR3 bases: TGTGCCAGCAGCCCCGTGGGTAGCGGGAGGTCGCAAGAGACCCAGTACTTC. Amino acids: CASSPVGSGRSQETQYF. The J gene is TRBJ2-5, the V gene TRBV4-2, with TRBD2 matching 10 bases. Trimming cost V 4 bases and J 2 bases; bases outside gene matches: 10. The CDR3 sequence is 17 residues long. CDR1 is LGHNA, CDR2 YNFKEQ, per germline.

The chain recombines TRBV6-5 with TRBJ2-7; TRBD1 matches at 7 bases. The CDR3 is 15 amino acids. CDR1 is MNHEY and CDR2 is SVGAGI in the germline V gene. The trim removed 6 bases at V and 0 bases at J, leaving 8 bases unmatched. CDR3 DNA sequence: TGTGCCAGCAGGGATCCCGGGACAGTCTCCTACGAGCAGTACTTC. As protein: CASRDPGTVSYEQYF.

This rearrangement joins TRBV4-1 to TRBJ2-1; TRBD2 matches 7 bases. Per germline, CDR1 MGHRA and CDR2 YSYEKL. There are 17 residues in the CDR3. J gave up 7 bases and V 2 bases, and 14 bases lay outside the gene matches. The CDR3 sequence: CASSQPTLASPLNEQFF. In DNA, the CDR3 is TGCGCCAGCAGCCAACCTACACTAGCGTCCCCATTGAATGAGCAGTTCTTC.

The chain carries TRBV11-2 and TRBJ2-1; 10 nucleotides align to TRBD2. CDR1 is SGHAT and CDR2 is FQNNGV in the germline V gene. After removal of 3 bases from V and 3 bases from J, the junction contained 2 bases not matched to a gene. The CDR3 totals 15 residues. The CDR3 nucleotides are TGTGCCAGCAGCTTTACTAGCGGGGACTACAATGAGCAGTTCTTC. The encoded protein is CASSFTSGDYNEQFF.

The V and J genes are TRBV6-1 and TRBJ2-6; tentatively, D is TRBD1 (6 bases). Germline CDR1 MNHNS, CDR2 SASEGT. CDR3 length: 16 residues. Trimming shortened V by 1 base and J by 0 bases, and 7 bases separated the two germline ends. The CDR3 DNA is TGTGCCAGCAGTGAAGGAGGGGGCTCTGGGGCCAACGTCCTGACTTTC. Its protein product is CASSEGGGSGANVLTF.

The rearrangement links TRBV29-1 to TRBJ2-1; 13 bases are a match to TRBD2. V shed 1 base, J shed 1 base, and the junction held 7 bases outside the gene matches. This CDR3 region has 18 residues. Germline CDR1 SQVTM, CDR2 ANQGSEA. The CDR3 sequence is CSVEGQTSGRTSYNEQFF. For the CDR3, the DNA is TGCAGCGTTGAAGGCCAGACTAGCGGGAGGACTTCCTACAATGAGCAGTTCTTC.

The CDR3 reads CASSLASGGTISSYNEQFF. CDR3 in DNA: TGTGCCAGCAGCTTAGCTAGCGGGGGAACAATCAGCTCCTACAATGAGCAGTTCTTC. This sequence joins TRBV7-2 and TRBJ2-1, with 9 bases that match TRBD2. Germline CDR1 SGHTA, CDR2 FQGNSA. The V segment lost 0 bases and the J segment 0 bases; nucleotides outside the gene matches: 9. The CDR3 is 19 residues long.

The rearrangement links TRBV7-2 to TRBJ1-1, with D possibly being TRBD1 (6 bases). V was clipped by 5 bases and J by 0 bases, with 10 bases between them. Germline V gene data show CDR1 as SGHTA and CDR2 as FQGNSA. This CDR3 spans 14 amino acids. The CDR3 DNA sequence: TGTGCCAGCAGCCAACAGGGTATGAACACTGAAGCTTTCTTT. It is translated as CASSQQGMNTEAFF.

The J gene is TRBJ2-7, the V gene TRBV29-1; no clear D. The CDR3 length is 13 residues. Trimming pared 0 bases from V and 1 base from J, leaving 7 bases between. Germline lookup yields CDR1 SQVTM and CDR2 ANQGSEA. CDR3 region: CSVEDPRSYEQYF. The CDR3 DNA reads as TGCAGCGTTGAAGATCCTAGGTCCTACGAGCAGTACTTC.

This clone was seen a few times. The chain couples TRBV7-6 to TRBJ1-3; D is ambiguous. Trimming took off 0 bases at V and 0 bases at J, with 12 bases between the two ends. Germline V gives CDR1 SGHVS, CDR2 FNYEAQ. This CDR3 comprises 17 residues. Written as DNA, the CDR3 is TGTGCCAGCAGCTTAGCTGCGGAGAAAGCCTCTGGAAACACCATATATTTT. Translated: CASSLAAEKASGNTIYF.

The chain carries TRBV5-1 and TRBJ1-1, with D hard to call. V was cut by 0 bases and J by 1 base, with 13 bases left in between. CDR1 and CDR2 from the germline V gene are SGHRS and YFSETQ. This CDR3 has 16 amino acids. The CDR3 DNA sequence: TGCGCCAGCAGCTTGGTGGGCAGTAGAACGAACACTGAAGCTTTCTTT. It specifies CASSLVGSRTNTEAFF.

The chain uses TRBV28 and TRBJ1-2; D might be TRBD1 (5 bases). The CDR3 has 17 amino acids. The germline CDR1 and CDR2 sequences are MDHEN and SYDVKM. V was pared by 2 bases and J by 2 bases, with 18 bases between. This chain's CDR3 is CASSLPIHGAGNYGYTF. The CDR3 nucleotides are TGTGCCAGCAGTTTACCCATACATGGGGCAGGCAACTATGGCTACACCTTC.

This clone was recorded a few times. The chain uses TRBV7-9 and TRBJ2-2, with a tentative D call TRBD2 (5 bases). The length of the CDR3 is 14 residues. Trimming cost V 6 bases and J 5 bases, with 13 bases left between them. Germline CDR1 reads SEHNR; CDR2 reads FQNEAQ (reference sequence). The CDR3 nucleotides are TGTGCCAGCAGGCCAGCGGAGGAAACCGGGGAGCTGTTTTTT. Translation: CASRPAEETGELFF.

The CDR3 region has the DNA TGTGCCAGCAACCCGACGGAGGCGGGGGGAAACACCATATATTTT. Its protein is CASNPTEAGGNTIYF. V usage is TRBV2 and J usage is TRBJ1-3; D gene ambiguous. The CDR3 spans 15 residues. With 7 bases removed from V and 4 bases from J, the gap between germline ends came to 17 bases. The germline V gene has CDR1 SNHLY and CDR2 FYNNEI.

This chain links TRBV19 with TRBJ2-7; 8 bases are shared with TRBD2. The trim removed 3 bases at V and 3 bases at J, leaving 7 bases unmatched. Per the germline V gene, CDR1 is LNHDA and CDR2 is SQIVND (reference sequence). CDR3 length equals 15 residues. CDR3 nucleotides: TGTGCCAGTAGTATGAGGTCCGGGACTAGCTACGAGCAGTACTTC. Translation gives CASSMRSGTSYEQYF.

This clone was found many times. J is TRBJ2-1 and V is TRBV28; the D gene is possibly TRBD2 (5 bases). The CDR3 consists of 14 residues. With 2 bases removed from V and 4 bases from J, the gap between germline ends came to 9 bases. Looked up from germline, CDR1 is MDHEN and CDR2 is SYDVKM. CDR3 protein: CASSLRPGYNEQFF. CDR3 coding DNA: TGTGCCAGCAGTTTACGTCCGGGGTACAATGAGCAGTTCTTC. Complete variable domain (other parts from reference TRBV28 and TRBJ2-1): DVKVTQSSRYLVKRTGEKVFLECVQDMDHENMFWYRQDPGLGLRLIYFSYDVKMKEKGDIPEGYSVSREKKERFSLILESASTNQTSMYLCASSLRPGYNEQFFGPGTRLTVL.

The chain joins TRBV12-3 or TRBV12-4 to TRBJ2-7, with D maybe TRBD2 (6 bases). The CDR3 has 13 amino acids. With 9 bases removed from V and 6 bases from J, the gap between germline ends came to 18 bases. The CDR3 nucleotides read TGTGCCAGTCGTGGGGGGAAGGTAGGCGAGCAGTACTTC. Protein product: CASRGGKVGEQYF.

V usage is TRBV7-9 and J usage is TRBJ1-1; 11 positions match TRBD1. With 3 bases clipped from V and 0 bases from J, the junction kept 3 bases outside the gene matches. Germline CDR1 and CDR2: SEHNR and FQNEAQ (reference sequence). The CDR3 loop spans 16 amino acids. The CDR3 bases are TGTGCCAGCAGCTTCCGGACAGGGGGCATGAACACTGAAGCTTTCTTT. Amino acid sequence: CASSFRTGGMNTEAFF.